The clone carrying this TCR beta chain appeared once. Its antigen remains unknown. The data are from a study of Tregs in tolerant kidney transplant recipients. General study results and limits: This study did not directly address biological reproducibility.

The V gene end was trimmed by 0 bases and the J gene end by 7 bases; junction bases not matched to a gene: 4. CDR1 and CDR2 from the germline V gene are SGHRS and YFSETQ. This CDR3 spans 15 amino acids. Only in-frame clones appear in the TCRdb table, and some are missing; sequencing was by immunoSEQ multiplex PCR. The sample includes under 300,000 clones, around 82% of them seen just once. The receptor was isolated from a human donor in good health. The sequencing input was CD4+ T cells from blood. The V call is TRBV5-1, the J call TRBJ2-1; 10 nucleotides agree with TRBD2. The CDR3 reads CASSLAVSGGNEQFF. Written as DNA, the CDR3 is TGCGCCAGCAGCTTGGCAGTTAGCGGGGGGAATGAGCAGTTCTTC.